This passage covers 18 T cell receptor beta chains from one sample sequenced in a study of shared clonotypes between healthy human individuals. Sequencing used immunoSEQ multiplex PCR; TCRdb keeps in-frame clones, though not all of them. The top ten hold approximately 1.5% of the sample, which has roughly 1 million clones, about 75% seen once. The sequenced material came from memory CD4+ T cells sorted from blood. Subset specified: CD45RA-negative fraction. The receptors shown here come from a man aged 18 to 35 in good health.

V gene TRBV4-1 combines with J gene TRBJ1-5; D uncertain. This CDR3 spans 17 amino acids. V lost 0 bases and J lost 1, with 13 bases in between. The V gene's germline CDR1 is MGHRA and CDR2 YSYEKL. The CDR3, as DNA: TGCGCCAGCAGCCAAGATAGCCAGCTCTTAAGCAATCAGCCCCAGCATTTT. This gives the protein CASSQDSQLLSNQPQHF.

The chain couples TRBV21-1 to TRBJ2-7; the D call TRBD2 from the table was never checked on the DNA. TRBV21-1 is a listed pseudogene. The CDR3 sequence is 13 residues long. The CDR3 reads CASTRRLSYEQYF. Written as DNA, the CDR3 is TGTGCCAGCACGCGGCGCTTGTCCTACGAGCAGTACTTC.

This clone is a singleton in its sample. The rearrangement joins TRBV9 to TRBJ1-4; D may be TRBD1 (5 bases). Deletions cut 4 bases from V and 0 bases from J, with 10 bases between. This CDR3 is built from 15 residues. Germline V gene lookup returns CDR1 SGDLS and CDR2 YYNGEE. CDR3 DNA: TGTGCCAGCAGCAAAGGACAAGCAACTAATGAAAAACTGTTTTTT. The encoded protein is CASSKGQATNEKLFF. Full variable domain (missing parts from reference TRBV9 and TRBJ1-4): DSGVTQTPKHLITATGQRVTLRCSPRSGDLSVYWYQQSLDQGLQFLIQYYNGEERAKGNILERFSAQQFPDLHSELNLSSLELGDSALYFCASSKGQATNEKLFFGSGTQLSVL.

The CDR3 DNA sequence: TGTGCCAGCAGCGTACGTATGAACACTGAAGCTTTCTTT. Translation gives CASSVRMNTEAFF. The genes are TRBV9 and TRBJ1-1; D ambiguous. The CDR3 is made up of 13 amino acids. Trimming shortened V by 1 base and J by 0 bases, and 4 bases separated the two germline ends. The germline CDR1 and CDR2 sequences are SGDLS and YYNGEE.

V is TRBV6-6 and J is TRBJ2-1, with D perhaps TRBD2 (6 bases). The germline V gene has CDR1 MNHNY and CDR2 SVGAGI (reference sequence). Trimming removed 6 bases from V and 6 bases from J, with 18 bases in between. This CDR3 is 15 amino acids long. DNA of the CDR3: TGTGCCAGCAGCAACCGGGACTCAAGTTTCAATGAGCAGTTCTTC. Translating gives CASSNRDSSFNEQFF.

The chain couples TRBV15 to TRBJ2-2; D is uncertain. Germline assignment: CDR1 LNHNV and CDR2 YYDKDF (reference sequence). V lost 1 base to trimming and J lost 0 bases, with 6 bases between them. The CDR3 spans 15 residues. Written as DNA, the CDR3 is TGTGCCACCAGCAGAGGAGATTCGAACACCGGGGAGCTGTTTTTT. Its translation: CATSRGDSNTGELFF.

In this sample, this clone turned up a few times. The chain uses TRBV7-2 and TRBJ1-5; weak D call: TRBD1 (5 bases). Germline loops: CDR1 SGHTA, CDR2 FQGNSA. The V and J ends lost 5 bases and 1 base respectively, with 12 bases between them. This CDR3 spans 15 amino acids. DNA of the CDR3: TGTGCCAGCAGCCCCGGGGGTGTGAGCAATCAGCCCCAGCATTTT. This translates into CASSPGGVSNQPQHF.

The chain employs TRBV28 and TRBJ2-7; 10 bases fit TRBD2. The CDR3 runs 15 residues. In germline, CDR1 is MDHEN, CDR2 SYDVKM. V dropped 7 bases and J dropped 2; count of bases not matched to a gene: 8. The DNA for the CDR3 is TGTGCCAGCACAAAAAGCGGGGGGGCCGCCTACGAGCAGTACTTC. Translated, it gives CASTKSGGAAYEQYF.

This chain connects TRBV30 to TRBJ1-6; D is unclear. Germline V gene lookup returns CDR1 GTSNPN and CDR2 SVGIG (reference sequence). V was trimmed by 3 bases and J by 9 bases, leaving 12 bases between them. CDR3 length equals 13 residues. CDR3 protein: CAWRTGEGSPLHF. The DNA for the CDR3 is TGTGCCTGGAGAACCGGGGAAGGTTCACCCCTCCACTTT.

The V and J genes are TRBV11-2 and TRBJ2-1; D possibly corresponds to TRBD1 (6 bases). The germline V and J ends were trimmed by 0 bases and 2 bases, with 17 bases remaining between them. This CDR3 is built from 18 residues. Germline CDR1 SGHAT, CDR2 FQNNGV. As DNA, the CDR3 is TGTGCCAGCAGCTTAGACGTATACAGGGTTAGTGCCTACAATGAGCAGTTCTTC. Its translation is CASSLDVYRVSAYNEQFF.

V usage is TRBV15 and J usage is TRBJ1-2; no firm D call. This CDR3 is built from 13 residues. Germline loops: CDR1 LNHNV, CDR2 YYDKDF (reference sequence). Trimming shortened V by 4 bases and J by 4 bases, and 10 bases separated the two germline ends. The CDR3 region has the DNA TGTGCCACCAGCAATCCCCTTCCCTATGGCTACACCTTC. Its translation: CATSNPLPYGYTF.

The sample holds a few counts of this clone. This chain connects TRBV6-5 to TRBJ1-1; D call uncertain. The CDR3 runs to 15 residues. The V gene's germline CDR1 is MNHEY and CDR2 SVGAGI. Trimming pared 7 bases from V and 4 bases from J, leaving 19 bases between. CDR3 region: CASTPRDKGGTEAFF. The DNA of the CDR3 is TGTGCCAGCACCCCCCGGGATAAGGGAGGCACTGAAGCTTTCTTT.

J is TRBJ2-7 and V is TRBV7-2; either TRBD1 or TRBD2 may supply D (5 bases each). CDR1 SGHTA and CDR2 FQGNSA come from the germline V gene. Between the trimmed V and J ends, which lost 6 bases and 4 bases, there was a span of 19 bases. CDR3 size: 15 residues. For the CDR3, the DNA is TGTGCCAGCAGGACTCCGGGGATCTCAGGGTACGAGCAGTACTTC. As protein: CASRTPGISGYEQYF.

In this sample, this clone turned up once. The chain carries TRBV29-1 and TRBJ2-7, with TRBD2 matching over 14 bases. V trimming: 6 bases; J trimming: 4 bases; junction bases outside the gene matches: 5. CDR3 length equals 14 residues. From germline, CDR1 is SQVTM and CDR2 ANQGSEA. CDR3 in amino acids: CSVDGTSGRYEQYF. The CDR3 bases are TGCAGCGTGGATGGGACTAGCGGGAGATACGAGCAGTACTTC.

The V and J genes are TRBV4-1 and TRBJ2-7, with TRBD2 identical over 11 bases. V lost 5 bases and J lost 5; bases outside the gene matches: 11. Per germline, CDR1 MGHRA and CDR2 YSYEKL. There are 16 residues in the CDR3. This chain's CDR3 is CASSSFKTSGKDEQYF. The CDR3 coding sequence is TGCGCCAGCAGCTCCTTCAAGACTAGCGGGAAAGACGAGCAGTACTTC.

About this clone: An end of the junction differs from the germline gene, which may be a read error. V and J are TRBV6-6 and TRBJ1-1; no definite D call. This CDR3 comprises 12 residues. CDR1 and CDR2 from the germline V gene are MNHNY and SVGAGI (reference sequence). CDR3 nucleotides: TGTGCCAGCAGTAACTCGGTGCGGGGAGCTTTCTTT. Translation gives CASSNSVRGAFF.

The genes are TRBV19 and TRBJ1-3, with a weak D call TRBD1 (5 bases). There are 15 residues in the CDR3. V was trimmed by 5 bases and J by 2 bases, leaving 13 bases between them. Germline assignment: CDR1 LNHDA and CDR2 SQIVND (reference sequence). This CDR3 is CASSLPGETGNTIYF. In DNA form, the CDR3 reads TGTGCCAGTAGTCTCCCGGGGGAAACTGGAAACACCATATATTTT.

The chain uses TRBV6-5 and TRBJ2-7, with D tentatively TRBD2 (6 bases). Trimming took off 5 bases at V and 3 bases at J, with 14 bases between the two ends. The germline V gene encodes CDR1 MNHEY and CDR2 SVGAGI. The CDR3 contains 14 residues. The CDR3 loop is CASSQNQGGYEQYF. CDR3 nucleotides: TGTGCCAGCAGTCAGAACCAGGGAGGCTACGAGCAGTACTTC.